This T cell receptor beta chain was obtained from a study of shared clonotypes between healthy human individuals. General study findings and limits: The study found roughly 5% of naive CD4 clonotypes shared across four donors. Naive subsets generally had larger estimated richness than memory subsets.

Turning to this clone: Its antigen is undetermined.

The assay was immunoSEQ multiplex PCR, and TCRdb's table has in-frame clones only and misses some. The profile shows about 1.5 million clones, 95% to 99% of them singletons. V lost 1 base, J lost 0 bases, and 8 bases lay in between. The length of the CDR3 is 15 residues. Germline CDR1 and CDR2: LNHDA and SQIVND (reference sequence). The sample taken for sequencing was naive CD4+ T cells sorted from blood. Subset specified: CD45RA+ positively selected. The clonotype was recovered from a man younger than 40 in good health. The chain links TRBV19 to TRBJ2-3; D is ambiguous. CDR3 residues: CASSIVGSSTDTQYF. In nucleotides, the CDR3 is TGTGCCAGTAGTATAGTGGGTTCTAGCACAGATACGCAGTATTTT.